This T cell receptor beta chain was identified during a study of T cell responses to AZD1222 COVID-19 vaccine. Study-wide background: Second doses were pooled across both intervals (about 4 or about 12 weeks).

Repertoires were generated with immunoSEQ multiplex PCR, while TCRdb's copy carries only in-frame clones and drops some. Of 25,000 to 30,000 clones in the sample, about 93% were seen once. The CDR3 spans 12 residues. Note on this clone: Antigen: not known.

Study-wide results and caveats: Clonal diversity was possibly underestimated, and white British individuals and females predominated among donors. Among AZD1222 vaccinees, only 5 or 6 were seropositive at baseline. Spike-specific TCR repertoires showed rising breadth and depth after two AZD1222 doses.

The J gene is TRBJ1-2, the V gene TRBV21-1; the DNA was not used to check the table's D call, TRBD1. TRBV21-1 is listed as a pseudogene. The material was peripheral blood, obtained on day 0 of AZD1222 vaccination. The clonotype originates from an adult in good health. CDR3 protein: CASGTDRDGYTF. The CDR3 DNA reads TGTGCCAGCGGGACCGACAGGGATGGCTACACCTTC.